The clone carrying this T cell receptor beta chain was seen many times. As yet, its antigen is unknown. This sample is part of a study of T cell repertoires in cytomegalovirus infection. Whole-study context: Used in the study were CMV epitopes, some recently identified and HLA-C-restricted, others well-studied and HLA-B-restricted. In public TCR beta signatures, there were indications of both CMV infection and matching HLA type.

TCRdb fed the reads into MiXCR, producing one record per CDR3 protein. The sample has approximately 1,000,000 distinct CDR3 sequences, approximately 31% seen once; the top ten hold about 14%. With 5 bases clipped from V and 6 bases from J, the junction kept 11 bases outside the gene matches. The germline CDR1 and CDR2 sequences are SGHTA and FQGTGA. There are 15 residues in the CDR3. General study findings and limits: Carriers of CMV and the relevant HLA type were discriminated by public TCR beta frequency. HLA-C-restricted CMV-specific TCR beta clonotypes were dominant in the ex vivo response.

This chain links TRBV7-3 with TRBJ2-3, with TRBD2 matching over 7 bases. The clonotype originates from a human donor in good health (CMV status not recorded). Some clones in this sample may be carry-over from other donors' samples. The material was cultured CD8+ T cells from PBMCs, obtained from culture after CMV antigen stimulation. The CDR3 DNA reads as TGTGCCAGCAGCCTGACTAGCCACTTTGTCGATACGCAGTATTTT. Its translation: CASSLTSHFVDTQYF.